This T cell receptor beta chain was sequenced during a study of blood T cells in healthy people across ages. The authors ran a second PCR of roughly 7 to 11 cycles using a sample-barcoded 5' primer and a J-beta primer mix. Each cDNA was tagged by a template-switch adaptor containing 12 random nucleotides. TCRdb independently ran MiXCR on the 5' RACE reads; one entry per CDR3 protein. This repertoire shows about 290,000 distinct CDR3 sequences, 25% to 30% found once; its top ten account for over 25%. Germline values: CDR1 MNHEY, CDR2 SMNVEV (reference sequence). The CDR3 has 15 amino acids. This chain links TRBV27 with TRBJ2-5; tentative D call: TRBD2 (5 bases). The J call may be incorrect, as the DNA end agrees better with TRBJ2-7. Sequencing used blood. The TCR comes from a woman in her sixties or seventies in good health. Here the CDR3 reads CASSLYPPGIYEQYF. The CDR3 region has the DNA TGTGCCAGCAGTTTATATCCCCCCGGGATATACGAGCAGTACTTC.